This passage covers 15 T cell receptor beta chains from one sample sequenced in a study of molecular identifiers for immune sequencing clone quantification (dated 2018 in TCRdb). The library was generated by PCR. The data were produced on an Illumina HiSeq 4000. The raw public data were reprocessed by TCRdb itself: fastp quality trimming at Q25, MiXCR clonotype calling, in-frame beta chains only. Rows are combined by CDR3 protein, so each entry shows the most common genes and DNA. Recorded for this sample are some 65,000 distinct CDR3 sequences; under 20% of them occurred a single time. The ten largest clonotypes hold roughly 1.6% of the sample. Sequencing was carried out using naive CD8+ T cells from blood, with Jurkat cell RNA spiked in. Reading the label with the study, this specimen's cell subset or site is: FACS-sorted CD8+CD4-CCR7+CD45RA+ naive T cells. Receptors were obtained from a human donor in good health. Some libraries in this study had Jurkat cell RNA spiked in.

This clonotype was recorded many times. V gene TRBV28 combines with J gene TRBJ2-5, with TRBD1 matching over 10 bases. V was pared by 5 bases and J by 2 bases, with 11 bases of the junction left unmatched. This CDR3 contains 17 residues. Germline lookup yields CDR1 MDHEN and CDR2 SYDVKM. The CDR3 DNA reads as TGTGCCAGCAGTCCCCTCCCCGGGGACAGGGGACAAGAGACCCAGTACTTC. This sequence encodes CASSPLPGDRGQETQYF.

This clonotype was detected ten times or more. This chain links TRBV20-1 with TRBJ2-7; 12 bases fit TRBD2. Germline V gene data show CDR1 as DFQATT and CDR2 as SNEGSKA (reference sequence). The CDR3 loop spans 15 amino acids. V lost 1 base and J lost 1; bases outside the gene matches: 2. CDR3 sequence (DNA): TGCAGTGCTAGAGTCCTAGCGGGAGGGTCCTACGAGCAGTACTTC. Translating it yields CSARVLAGGSYEQYF.

This clonotype was detected many times. The chain uses TRBV7-8 and TRBJ2-1; 11 bases line up with TRBD2. The CDR3 length is 16 residues. Germline trimming cut 5 bases from V and 1 base from J; bases unmatched to any gene: 4. Germline V gene sequence: CDR1 SGHVS, CDR2 FQNEAQ. CDR3: CASSPRLAGSYNEQFF. CDR3 coding DNA: TGTGCCAGCAGCCCACGACTAGCGGGGTCCTACAATGAGCAGTTCTTC.

This clonotype was recorded at least ten times. The J gene is TRBJ2-3, the V gene TRBV20-1; 9 bases fit TRBD2. Trimming at V came to 4 bases and at J to 4 bases, leaving 6 bases not matched to a gene. CDR1 and CDR2 from the germline V gene are DFQATT and SNEGSKA (reference sequence). CDR3 size: 14 residues. Here the CDR3 reads CSATASGTPDTQYF. As DNA, the CDR3 is TGCAGTGCTACCGCTAGCGGGACCCCAGATACGCAGTATTTT.

Details on this clonotype: This sequence may be a read error, since a much larger clone differs from it by one base. The chain links TRBV20-1 to TRBJ2-7; D might be TRBD2 (5 bases). CDR3 length: 12 residues. The germline CDR1 and CDR2 sequences are DFQATT and SNEGSKA (reference sequence). CDR3 amino acids: CSARGARYGQYF. CDR3 sequence (DNA): TGCAGTGCTAGGGGAGCTCGGTACGGGCAGTACTTC.

A remark on this clonotype: A much larger clone lies a single base off, so this may be a read error. The CDR3 does not close with the conserved phenylalanine or tryptophan, likely indicating a read error. The chain links TRBV13 to TRBJ1-1, with D uncertain. This CDR3 has 12 residues. V dropped 6 bases and J dropped 0 bases, with 5 bases sitting between them. Germline-derived CDR1 and CDR2 are PRHDT and FYEKMQ (reference sequence). The CDR3 DNA follows: TGTGCCAGCAGGCACATGAACACTGAAGCTTTCCTT. This translates into CASRHMNTEAFL.

This clonotype was seen ten or more times. J is TRBJ2-1 and V is TRBV19; 16 nucleotides line up with TRBD2. Germline V CDR1 and CDR2: LNHDA, SQIVND (reference sequence). The junction had 13 bases not matched to a gene; V was cut back by 5 bases and J by 0 bases. This CDR3 contains 21 residues. This CDR3 is CASSQNLGLAGGPSSYNEQFF. The CDR3 DNA is TGTGCCAGTAGTCAAAACTTGGGACTAGCGGGAGGGCCGAGCTCCTACAATGAGCAGTTCTTC.

This clonotype was counted at least ten times. The rearrangement uses TRBV10-1 and TRBJ2-3; 7 nucleotides agree with TRBD2. This CDR3 contains 15 residues. Germline V gene sequence: CDR1 WNHNN, CDR2 SYGVQD (reference sequence). The V and J ends lost 2 bases and 3 bases, in that order; junction bases with no gene match: 5. The CDR3 region has the DNA TGCGCCAGCAGTGAGACGCGCGGGAGTACAGATACGCAGTATTTT. Its protein is CASSETRGSTDTQYF.

As regards this clonotype: A single base separates this from a much larger clone, so it may be a read error. The chain combines TRBV27 with TRBJ2-1; D may match TRBD1 or TRBD2 (5 bases each). This CDR3 comprises 14 residues. The germline CDR1 and CDR2 sequences are MNHEY and SMNVEV (reference sequence). DNA of the CDR3: TGTGCCAGCACATTCCACCGGGGCAACAATGAGCGGTTCTTC. This sequence encodes CASTFHRGNNERFF.

This clonotype was recorded many times. V is TRBV4-1 and J is TRBJ1-5, with D uncertain. The CDR3 contains 15 residues. Trimming shortened V by 1 base and J by 2 bases, and 9 bases separated the two germline ends. The germline gives CDR1 MGHRA, CDR2 YSYEKL. This chain's CDR3 is CASSQVSGGNQPQHF. The DNA of the CDR3 is TGCGCCAGCAGCCAAGTCAGTGGGGGCAATCAGCCCCAGCATTTT.

This clonotype was counted at least ten times. The J gene is TRBJ2-7, the V gene TRBV10-3, with 9 bases identical to TRBD1. V shed 3 bases, J shed 5 bases, and the junction held 5 bases outside the gene matches. This CDR3 spans 14 amino acids. Germline CDR1 and CDR2: ENHRY and SYGVKD. The CDR3 DNA follows: TGTGCCATCAGTGACCCGGGACAGGGAGACGAGCAGTACTTC. Translated, it gives CAISDPGQGDEQYF.

The V gene is TRBV4-3, the J gene TRBJ2-1, with 10 bases that match TRBD1. Germline lookup yields CDR1 LGHNA and CDR2 YSLEER. This CDR3 has 15 amino acids. Trimming cost V 1 base and J 8 bases; bases outside gene matches: 5. For the CDR3, the DNA is TGCGCCAGCAGCCAAGCGGGACAGGGGACGCATGAGCAGTTCTTC. Translating gives CASSQAGQGTHEQFF.

This clonotype was observed at least ten times. The chain is built from TRBV27 and TRBJ2-7; no clear D gene. Germline CDR1 is MNHEY and CDR2 is SMNVEV (reference sequence). The CDR3 consists of 15 residues. V was pared by 5 bases and J by 4 bases, with 18 bases between. CDR3 DNA sequence: TGTGCCAGCAGTCCCACCCGTTGGGAAAGGTACGAGCAGTACTTC. Its translation is CASSPTRWERYEQYF.

Details on this clonotype: This could be a read error, since a much larger clone is one nucleotide away. The V and J genes are TRBV3-2 and TRBJ1-5. TRBV3-2 is labeled a pseudogene. The CDR3 has 14 residues. CDR3 sequence reads: CASRTVKGRQPQHF. DNA of the CDR3: TGTGCCAGCAGGACGGTTAAAGGACGTCAGCCCCAGCATTTT.

The CDR3 sequence is CASSLVEDEQFF. DNA of the CDR3: TGCGCCAGCAGCTTGGTCGAGGATGAGCAGTTCTTC. V gene TRBV5-1 combines with J gene TRBJ2-1; D not resolved. From germline, CDR1 is SGHRS and CDR2 YFSETQ. The CDR3 spans 12 residues. The ends were cut back, 0 bases at V and 8 bases at J, with 6 bases in the middle.